This TCR beta chain came from a study of blood T cell repertoires in COVID-19. This CDR3 is 15 amino acids long. V lost 5 bases to trimming and J lost 6 bases; unmatched junction nucleotides: 10. CDR1 MNHEY and CDR2 SMNVEV come from the germline V gene (reference sequence). Profiling relied on immunoSEQ multiplex PCR, and the TCRdb table lists in-frame clones only, not all of them. The sample has under 200,000 clones; more than 70% are singletons. The chain recombines TRBV27 with TRBJ2-3; 8 bases are a match to TRBD2. The sequencing input was PBMCs or T cells enriched from blood (not recorded which). This TCR came from a woman aged 45-60 years in a cohort exposed to, infected with or recovered from COVID-19 (not recorded which). CDR3 protein: CASSPWTSRSDTQYF. CDR3 DNA sequence: TGTGCCAGCAGTCCTTGGACTAGCAGGTCGGATACGCAGTATTTT.